This TCR beta chain was found in a study of T-cell reconstitution after alpha-beta-depleted transplantation in children. This clonotype was recorded a few times. The antigen is undetermined. Overall study findings and caveats: Expanded graft clones numbering several hundred reportedly gave rise to alpha-beta T cells about two months after transplant. Recipient T cells and thymic progenitors that survived gave rise to the high TCRbeta diversity observed at day 60 in some patients. One year after transplant, T-cell counts and diversity came mostly from newly produced T cells.

TCRbeta library construction was performed incorporating unique molecular identifiers. TCRdb re-called the PCR reads with MiXCR, one entry per CDR3 protein. The sample lists tens of thousands of distinct CDR3 sequences, 44% occurring once. Germline CDR1 is ENHRY and CDR2 is SYGVKD. The V and J ends lost 2 bases and 0 bases respectively, with 11 bases between them. The CDR3 length is 16 residues. This TCR was recovered from a male patient aged 10 to 17 who had a stem cell transplant for acute lymphoblastic leukemia, so the T cells may come from the graft donor. V is TRBV10-3 and J is TRBJ2-1, with D tentatively TRBD1 (6 bases). Specimen: PBMCs, mostly from graft donor cells, collected 360 days after TCRalphabeta/CD19-depleted stem cell transplant. As DNA, the CDR3 is TGTGCCATCAGTGAGAAAGCGGACAGCTCCTACAATGAGCAGTTCTTC. Translating it yields CAISEKADSSYNEQFF.